A single sample is the source of the 18 T cell receptor beta chains below, sequenced in a study of blood T cell repertoires in COVID-19. Assay used: immunoSEQ multiplex PCR; TCRdb lists only in-frame clones, some missing. In the table there are 200,000 to 250,000 clones, approximately 86% of which are singletons. The sample consisted of peripheral blood. These TCRs come from an older woman with active or convalescent COVID-19.

The chain couples TRBV19 to TRBJ1-1; no firm D call. Trimming cost V 3 bases and J 3 bases, with 8 bases left between them. CDR1 is LNHDA, CDR2 SQIVND, per germline (reference sequence). The CDR3 totals 13 residues. The CDR3 loop is CASSIVTDTEAFF. The DNA for the CDR3 is TGTGCCAGTAGTATCGTAACAGACACTGAAGCTTTCTTT.

The V call is TRBV4-1, the J call TRBJ1-6, with TRBD1 as a possible D gene (6 bases). Germline CDR1 reads MGHRA; CDR2 reads YSYEKL. V shed 0 bases and J shed 0 bases, with 12 bases lying between them. This CDR3 contains 18 residues. The CDR3 sequence: CASSQDRDTRSYNSPLHF. CDR3 DNA sequence: TGCGCCAGCAGCCAAGATAGGGACACCCGCTCCTATAATTCACCCCTCCACTTT.

The CDR3, as DNA: TGCAGCGTCACTAGGGGAGGGTCCTACAATGAGCAGTTCTTC. Its translation is CSVTRGGSYNEQFF. The chain has TRBV29-1 and TRBJ2-1; 7 bases map to TRBD2. Germline V CDR1 and CDR2: SQVTM, ANQGSEA. The CDR3 sequence is 14 residues long. V dropped 6 bases and J dropped 1; count of bases not matched to a gene: 6.

CDR3 loop: CASSNPSRTNYYNEQFF. Here the CDR3 DNA reads TGTGCCAGCAGCAACCCCAGTCGGACTAACTACTACAATGAGCAGTTCTTC. The chain couples TRBV21-1 to TRBJ2-1; the DNA was not compared with TRBD2, the D call given in the table. TRBV21-1 is an annotated pseudogene. The CDR3 runs to 17 residues.

The V gene is TRBV4-2, the J gene TRBJ2-7, with 11 bases matching TRBD1. Germline V gene lookup returns CDR1 LGHNA and CDR2 YNFKEQ. The CDR3 totals 15 residues. Trimming at V came to 4 bases and at J to 2 bases, leaving 4 bases not matched to a gene. This CDR3 is CASSPRTGGPYEQYF. Here the CDR3 DNA reads TGTGCCAGCAGCCCCAGGACAGGGGGCCCCTACGAGCAGTACTTC.

CDR3 amino acids: CASSEALRARGGQETQYF. The CDR3 DNA reads TGTGCCAGCAGTGAAGCGCTTCGTGCTCGAGGGGGACAAGAGACCCAGTACTTC. The rearrangement links TRBV6-1 to TRBJ2-5; D possibly corresponds to TRBD1 (6 bases). CDR3 length: 18 amino acids. Trimming shortened V by 0 bases and J by 2 bases, and 19 bases separated the two germline ends. The germline CDR1 and CDR2 sequences are MNHNS and SASEGT.

The chain couples TRBV7-9 to TRBJ1-1; D gene uncertain. This CDR3 contains 16 residues. Per germline, CDR1 SEHNR and CDR2 FQNEAQ (reference sequence). V was pared by 3 bases and J by 5 bases, with 19 bases between. The CDR3 coding sequence is TGTGCCAGCAGCTTCCTTATAGTCGTCGATTATACTGAAGCTTTCTTT. This gives the protein CASSFLIVVDYTEAFF.

The V gene is TRBV2, the J gene TRBJ1-6, with D possibly TRBD1 on 5 matching bases. In germline, CDR1 is SNHLY, CDR2 FYNNEI. This CDR3 spans 13 amino acids. Deletions cut 6 bases from V and 9 bases from J, with 12 bases between. The DNA of the CDR3 is TGTGCCAGCAGAAACGAAGGGGTTTCACCCCTCCACTTT. Its protein product is CASRNEGVSPLHF.

The genes are TRBV5-1 and TRBJ2-3, with 7 bases aligning to TRBD2. The germline V gene has CDR1 SGHRS and CDR2 YFSETQ. V lost 0 bases to trimming and J lost 6 bases; unmatched junction nucleotides: 4. The CDR3 is 14 residues long. CDR3: CASSLGGTTDTQYF. In nucleotides, the CDR3 is TGCGCCAGCAGCTTGGGGGGGACTACCGATACGCAGTATTTT.

The rearrangement uses TRBV29-1 and TRBJ2-1; D ambiguous. Germline V gene lookup returns CDR1 SQVTM and CDR2 ANQGSEA. The CDR3 is 14 amino acids. V lost 3 bases and J 3 bases, leaving 12 bases between the germline ends. CDR3 amino acids: CSVETMENYNEQFF. CDR3 sequence (DNA): TGCAGCGTTGAGACGATGGAGAACTACAATGAGCAGTTCTTC.

The gene calls are TRBV5-5 and TRBJ2-1; D is perhaps TRBD2 (5 bases). The CDR3 spans 15 residues. Germline lookup yields CDR1 SGHKS and CDR2 YYEKEE (reference sequence). Trimming cost V 3 bases and J 5 bases, with 15 bases left between them. The CDR3 DNA is TGTGCCAGCAGCTACGGACTCTATAACAACAATGAGCAGTTCTTC. Amino acid sequence: CASSYGLYNNNEQFF.

V gene TRBV3-1 (or the pseudogene TRBV3-2) combines with J gene TRBJ1-5; possible D gene TRBD1, 5 bases. The CDR3 has 15 amino acids. V lost 3 bases and J lost 6, with 15 bases in between. CDR1 LGHDT and CDR2 YNNKEL come from the germline V gene (reference sequence). The CDR3 sequence: CASSQGLRGGQPQHF. In DNA form, the CDR3 reads TGTGCCAGCAGCCAGGGTCTAAGGGGCGGTCAGCCCCAGCATTTT.

The rearrangement joins TRBV7-9 to TRBJ2-2; tentative D call: TRBD1 (6 bases). The germline V gene has CDR1 SEHNR and CDR2 FQNEAQ (reference sequence). This CDR3 has 15 amino acids. Between the trimmed V and J ends, which lost 5 bases and 6 bases, there was a span of 16 bases. Here the CDR3 reads CASSPYRALPGELFF. CDR3 nucleotides: TGTGCCAGCAGCCCCTACAGGGCGTTGCCCGGGGAGCTGTTTTTT.

The chain joins TRBV9 to TRBJ1-2; TRBD1 is a possible D gene (6 bases). The V gene's germline CDR1 is SGDLS and CDR2 YYNGEE. This CDR3 is 14 amino acids long. V lost 7 bases, J lost 5 bases, and 18 bases lay in between. DNA for the CDR3: TGTGCCAGCGGGACCGGGACACCAGATTATGGCTACACCTTC. As protein: CASGTGTPDYGYTF.

The J gene is TRBJ2-6, the V gene TRBV12-3 or TRBV12-4; D might be TRBD2 (5 bases). V was clipped by 2 bases and J by 12 bases, with 8 bases between them. This CDR3 comprises 12 residues. CDR3 protein: CASSLSAGVLTF. CDR3 coding DNA: TGTGCCAGCAGTTTAAGTGCGGGCGTCCTGACTTTC.

The V call is TRBV19, the J call TRBJ2-1; D possibly corresponds to TRBD2 (5 bases). CDR3 size: 13 residues. V lost 8 bases and J lost 12, with 20 bases in between. Germline V CDR1 and CDR2: LNHDA, SQIVND (reference sequence). CDR3 sequence reads: CASGQPGDILQFF. The CDR3 nucleotides read TGTGCCAGTGGGCAGCCCGGGGATATCTTGCAGTTCTTC. Together with reference TRBV19 and TRBJ2-1, the CDR3 gives the full variable domain: DGGITQSPKYLFRKEGQNVTLSCEQNLNHDAMYWYRQDPGQGLRLIYYSQIVNDFQKGDIAEGYSVSREKKESFPLTVTSAQKNPTAFYLCASGQPGDILQFFGPGTRLTVL.

This rearrangement joins TRBV19 to TRBJ1-3, with no clear D. V lost 9 bases and J lost 0, with 12 bases in between. The CDR3 loop spans 14 amino acids. Germline V gene lookup returns CDR1 LNHDA and CDR2 SQIVND (reference sequence). The CDR3 spells CASQNGDSGNTIYF. CDR3 bases: TGTGCCAGCCAAAACGGAGACTCTGGAAACACCATATATTTT.

This clone has just one count. The V and J genes are TRBV2 and TRBJ1-2; unclear D gene. The length of the CDR3 is 13 residues. V lost 3 bases, J lost 2 bases, and 7 bases lay in between. CDR1 is SNHLY and CDR2 is FYNNEI in the germline V gene. The CDR3 sequence: CASSEGRNYGYTF. CDR3 bases: TGTGCCAGCAGTGAGGGCAGGAACTATGGCTACACCTTC.